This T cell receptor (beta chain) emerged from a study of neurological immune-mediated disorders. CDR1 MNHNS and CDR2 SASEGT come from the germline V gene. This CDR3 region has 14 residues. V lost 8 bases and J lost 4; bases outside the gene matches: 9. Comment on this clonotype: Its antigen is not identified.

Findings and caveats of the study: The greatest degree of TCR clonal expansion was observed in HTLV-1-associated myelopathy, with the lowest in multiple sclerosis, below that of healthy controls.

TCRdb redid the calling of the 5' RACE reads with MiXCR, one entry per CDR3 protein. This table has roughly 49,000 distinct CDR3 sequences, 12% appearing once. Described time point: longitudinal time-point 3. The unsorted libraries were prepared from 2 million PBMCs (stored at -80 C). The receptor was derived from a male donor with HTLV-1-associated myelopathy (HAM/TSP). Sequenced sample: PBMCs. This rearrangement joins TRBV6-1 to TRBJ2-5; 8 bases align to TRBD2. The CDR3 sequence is CASGKGGGRETQYF. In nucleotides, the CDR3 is TGTGCCAGCGGTAAAGGCGGGGGGCGAGAGACCCAGTACTTC.